This TCR beta chain was obtained from a study of cytomegalovirus exposure and HLA in healthy donors. Overall study context: In a later analysis, the roughly 130 validation repertoires were reported to have used the same platform as the approximately 690 first-cohort repertoires.

Profiling relied on immunoSEQ multiplex PCR, and the TCRdb table lists in-frame clones only, not all of them. The sample has about 88,000 clones, 84% seen once; the top ten hold 9% to 13%. From germline, CDR1 is SGHDT and CDR2 YYEEEE. The CDR3 is 13 residues long. Trimming took off 0 bases at V and 8 bases at J, with 10 bases between the two ends. Study-level results: As confirmed in vitro, three CMV-associated chains were specific for CMV antigens.

With regard to this clone: Antigen specificity is unknown.

Sequenced: PBMCs. The receptor was derived from a woman aged 18-35 years in good health and CMV-seropositive. This chain connects TRBV5-6 to TRBJ2-3; no reliable D call. CDR3 in amino acids: CASSLDWSTTQYF. The CDR3 coding sequence is TGTGCCAGCAGCTTGGACTGGTCCACTACGCAGTATTTT.